This T cell receptor (beta chain) came from a study of cytomegalovirus exposure and HLA in healthy donors. In the study overall: Among about 400 genotyped donors, 80% to 90% fell in the Caucasian-associated ancestry cluster.

Of note for this clone: Antigen: not known.

Study-wide results and limits: A later analysis by the authors found several of the most significant clusters apparently linked to common viral pathogens.

Primers for the PCR totalled 60 Vbeta and 13 Jbeta. Sequencing was performed with immunoSEQ multiplex PCR; in TCRdb, only in-frame clones are kept and a portion is missing. The repertoire holds some 130,000 clones, with around 77% as singletons. Germline-derived CDR1 and CDR2 are SGHAT and FQNNGV. The V gene lost 8 bases and the J gene lost 9 bases, with 8 bases spanning the gap. This CDR3 contains 11 residues. Sequenced material: PBMCs. The source of this sequence is a man aged 25-40 years in good health and CMV-seronegative. This sequence joins TRBV11-2 and TRBJ2-6, with D possibly TRBD2 on 5 matching bases. For the CDR3, the DNA is TGTGCCAGCGGCGGGCGCAACGTCCTGACTTTC. Translated, it gives CASGGRNVLTF.